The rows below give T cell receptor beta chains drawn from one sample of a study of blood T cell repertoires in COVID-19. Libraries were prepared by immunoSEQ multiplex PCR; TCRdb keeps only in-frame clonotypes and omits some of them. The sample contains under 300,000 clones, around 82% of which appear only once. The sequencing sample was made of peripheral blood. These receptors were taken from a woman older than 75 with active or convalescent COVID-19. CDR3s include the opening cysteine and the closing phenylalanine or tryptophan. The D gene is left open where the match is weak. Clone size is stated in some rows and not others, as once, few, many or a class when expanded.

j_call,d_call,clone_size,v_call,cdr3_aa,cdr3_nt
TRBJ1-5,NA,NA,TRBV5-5,CASSLDAGYGQPQHF,TGTGCCAGCAGCTTGGACGCGGGGTACGGTCAGCCCCAGCATTTT
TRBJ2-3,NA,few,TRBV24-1,CATSDASRYVDTQYF,TGTGCCACCAGTGATGCTTCCCGCTACGTAGATACGCAGTATTTT
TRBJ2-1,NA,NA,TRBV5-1,CASSTTRDFSYNEQFF,TGCGCCAGCAGCACCACTAGGGATTTCTCCTACAATGAGCAGTTCTTC
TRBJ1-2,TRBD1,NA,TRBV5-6,CASSPDRGRNGYTF,TGTGCCAGCAGCCCCGACAGGGGGCGCAATGGCTACACCTTC
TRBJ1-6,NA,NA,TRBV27,CASTTGNSPLHF,TGTGCCAGCACCACAGGAAATTCACCCCTCCACTTT
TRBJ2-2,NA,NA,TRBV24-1,CATSDSRMIRENTGELFF,TGTGCCACCAGTGATTCGAGAATGATCCGGGAGAACACCGGGGAGCTGTTTTTT
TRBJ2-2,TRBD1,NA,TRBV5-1,CASSLEGQGGLLFF,TGCGCCAGCAGCTTGGAGGGACAGGGTGGATTATTGTTTTTT
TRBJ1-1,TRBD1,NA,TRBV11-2,CASSSTGGNTEAFF,TGTGCCAGCAGCTCGACAGGGGGGAACACTGAAGCTTTCTTT
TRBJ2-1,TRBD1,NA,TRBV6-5,CASRTTGLGHNEQFF,TGTGCCAGCAGAACGACAGGGTTGGGACACAATGAGCAGTTCTTC
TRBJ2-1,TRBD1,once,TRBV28,CASRGTGGYNEQFF,TGTGCCAGCAGAGGGACAGGCGGCTACAATGAGCAGTTCTTC
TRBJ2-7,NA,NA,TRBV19,CASSRGSPLLYEQYF,TGTGCCAGTAGTCGTGGGAGCCCGCTACTGTACGAGCAGTACTTC